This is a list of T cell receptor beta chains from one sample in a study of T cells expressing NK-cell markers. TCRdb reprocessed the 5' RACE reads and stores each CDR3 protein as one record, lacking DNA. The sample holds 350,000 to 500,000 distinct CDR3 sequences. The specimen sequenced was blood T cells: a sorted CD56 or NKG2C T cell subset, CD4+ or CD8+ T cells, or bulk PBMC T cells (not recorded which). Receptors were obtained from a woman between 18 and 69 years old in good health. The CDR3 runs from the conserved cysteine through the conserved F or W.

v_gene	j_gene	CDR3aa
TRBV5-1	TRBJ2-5	CASSASLAGASQETQYF
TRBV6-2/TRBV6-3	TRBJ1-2	CASSATGLYGYTF
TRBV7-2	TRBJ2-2	CASSLAPSNTGELFF
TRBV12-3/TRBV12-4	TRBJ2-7	CASSLTSGGSYEQYF
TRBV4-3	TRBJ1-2	CASSREQGTSNYGYTF
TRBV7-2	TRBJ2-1	CASSYGLAGGSAEQFF
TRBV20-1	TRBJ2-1	CSAPGTRAYNEQFF
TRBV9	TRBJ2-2	CASSATPDSHPRELFF
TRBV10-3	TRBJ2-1	CAIGSAGRGVGQFF
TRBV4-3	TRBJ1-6	CASSQDAGSGPYNSPLHF
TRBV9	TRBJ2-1	CASSVVSSDNEQFF
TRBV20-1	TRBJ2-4	CSAGTSWGSKNIQYF
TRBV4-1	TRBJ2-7	CASSQDRVLYEQYF
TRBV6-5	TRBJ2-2	CASAGNTGELFF
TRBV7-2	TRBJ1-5	CASSLTLQSAPAF
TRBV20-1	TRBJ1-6	CSALIVGFNSPLHF
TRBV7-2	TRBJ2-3	CASSLGGVGDTQYF
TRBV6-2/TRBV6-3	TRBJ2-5	CASRGSGLETQYF
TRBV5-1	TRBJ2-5	CASSSPGQGKETQYF
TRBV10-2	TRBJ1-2	CASSEGQLRYGYTF
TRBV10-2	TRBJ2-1	CASIDSHGYEQFF
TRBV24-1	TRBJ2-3	CATSDPGGLLLGTDTQYF
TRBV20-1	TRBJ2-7	CSAKQDESRRTGLTYEQYF
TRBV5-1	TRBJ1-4	CASSRTRGEEKLFF
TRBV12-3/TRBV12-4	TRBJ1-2	CASSQGEGYGYTF
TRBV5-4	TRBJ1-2	CASSPTWGSTYGYTF
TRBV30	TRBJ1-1	CAWSVLGYTEAFF
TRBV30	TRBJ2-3	CAWSMTALGTDTQYF
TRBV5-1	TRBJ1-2	CASSDRAKGYGYTF
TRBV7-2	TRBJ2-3	CASRRTGSTDTQYF
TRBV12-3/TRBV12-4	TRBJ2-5	CASSLSRPYQETQYF
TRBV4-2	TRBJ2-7	CASSQDGASGLSYEQYF
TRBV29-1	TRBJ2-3	CSVQGLAGVFTDTQYF
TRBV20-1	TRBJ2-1	CSARDPGTSNNEQFF
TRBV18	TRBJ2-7	CASSHSDRPYEQYF
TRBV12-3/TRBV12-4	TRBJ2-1	CASRAGQGLFF
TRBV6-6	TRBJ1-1	CASSKTGTAGAFF
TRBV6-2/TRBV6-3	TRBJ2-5	CAAARSETQYF
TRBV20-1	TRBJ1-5	CSALHSNQPQHF
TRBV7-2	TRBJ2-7	CASSSRGLAEYEQYF
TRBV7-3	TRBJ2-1	CASSLPGTGEQFF
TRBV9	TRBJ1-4	CASSVDGEKLFF
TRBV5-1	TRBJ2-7	CASSGDRGSYEQYF
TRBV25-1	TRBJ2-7	CASSDGNRGTYEQYF
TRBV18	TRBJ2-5	CASSPWWSQETQYF
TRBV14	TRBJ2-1	CASSGQANEQFF
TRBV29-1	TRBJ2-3	CSVDAGAGGPDTQYF
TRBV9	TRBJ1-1	CASSVHPREVAEAFF
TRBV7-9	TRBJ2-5	CASSFGLAGPVAQYF